This TCR beta chain was identified during a study of shared clonotypes between healthy human individuals. Background on the study: CD4 naive and memory got three plates each, CD8 naive two, CD8 memory one.

The CDR3 sequence is 13 residues long. Trimming at V came to 7 bases and at J to 4 bases, leaving 6 bases not matched to a gene. Germline V gene data show CDR1 as LNHDA and CDR2 as SQIVND (reference sequence). Whole-study findings and limits: Shared clonotypes across all four donors exceeded non-shared ones in generation probability.

Authors' methods: In the immunoSEQ data, sequences were junction-only and lacked quality scores, so filtering differed. Assay: immunoSEQ multiplex PCR; the TCRdb copy retains only in-frame clones and omits some. The V and J calls and clone size were taken over from that table, and D and trimming were inferred from the DNA. The data show approximately 2,300,000 clones, with approximately 90% seen just once and approximately 0.4% held by the top ten. For this clone: Its antigen is as yet unknown.

The clonotype was recovered from a young man in good health. Some clones in this sample may be carry-over from other donors' samples. V is TRBV19 and J is TRBJ1-2, with TRBD1 identical over 7 bases. The sample comprised naive CD4+ T cells from PBMCs. Subset in this sample: CD45RA+ positively selected. CDR3 loop: CASTRQGTYGYTF. The CDR3 DNA follows: TGTGCCAGTACTCGACAGGGCACCTATGGCTACACCTTC.